This T cell receptor (beta chain) was documented in a study of identical twins. This clonotype came up many times. TCRdb reprocessed the 5' RACE reads with MiXCR, giving one entry per CDR3 protein. Of fewer than 250,000 distinct CDR3 sequences in the sample, 7.5% were seen once. These same records also appear under a second study, on yellow fever vaccine responses in identical twins.

The source material was CD8+ T cells sorted from blood. This clonotype was obtained from a woman aged 18-35 years in good health.

DNA for the CDR3: TGTGCCACCAGCAGAGATAAGACTAGCGAGCAGTTCTTC. Translation gives CATSRDKTSEQFF. The J gene is TRBJ2-1, the V gene TRBV15; 7 bases match TRBD2. Per the germline V gene, CDR1 is LNHNV and CDR2 is YYDKDF (reference sequence). Losses at the gene ends were 0 bases for V and 10 bases for J; bases not matched to a gene: 3. The CDR3 extends over 13 amino acids.